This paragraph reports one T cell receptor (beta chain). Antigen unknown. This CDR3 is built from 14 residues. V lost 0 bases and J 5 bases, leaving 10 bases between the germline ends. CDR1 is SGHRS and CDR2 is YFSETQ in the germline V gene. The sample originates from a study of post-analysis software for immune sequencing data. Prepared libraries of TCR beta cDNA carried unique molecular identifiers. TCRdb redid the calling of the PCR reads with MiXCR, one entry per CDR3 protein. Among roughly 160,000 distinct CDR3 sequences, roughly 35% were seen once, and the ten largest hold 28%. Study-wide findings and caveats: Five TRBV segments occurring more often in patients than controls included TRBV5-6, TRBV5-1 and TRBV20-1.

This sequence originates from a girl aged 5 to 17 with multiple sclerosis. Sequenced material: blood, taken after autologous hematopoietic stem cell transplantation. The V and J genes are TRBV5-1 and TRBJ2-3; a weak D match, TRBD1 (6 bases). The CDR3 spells CASSLDRARDTQYF. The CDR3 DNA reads TGCGCCAGCAGCTTGGACAGGGCTAGAGATACGCAGTATTTT.